One sample yielded the 23 T cell receptor beta chains listed below, sequenced in a study of blood T cell repertoires in COVID-19. Assay: immunoSEQ multiplex PCR; the TCRdb copy retains only in-frame clones and omits some. The sample yields about 530,000 clones, less than 90% seen once. The sequenced sample consisted of peripheral blood. The receptors were gathered from a woman aged 50 to 60 with COVID-19, enrolled during active disease.

The chain combines TRBV12-5 with TRBJ1-2; the match to TRBD1 covers 7 bases. CDR3 length: 14 residues. The germline V gene encodes CDR1 LGHNT and CDR2 FRNRAP. V was pared by 4 bases and J by 12 bases, with 14 bases of the junction left unmatched. The CDR3 DNA sequence: TGTGCTAGTGGTTCAACCATCGGCCAGGGGGAGGACACCTTC. It is translated as CASGSTIGQGEDTF.

The chain carries TRBV5-1 and TRBJ1-6; weak D call: TRBD1 (6 bases). Germline V gives CDR1 SGHRS, CDR2 YFSETQ. Between the trimmed V and J ends, which lost 1 base and 9 bases, there was a span of 14 bases. CDR3 length: 15 amino acids. The chain's CDR3 is CASSLSGRGRSPLHF. The DNA for the CDR3 is TGCGCCAGCAGCTTGTCCGGCAGGGGTCGTTCACCCCTCCACTTT.

V usage is TRBV24-1 and J usage is TRBJ2-1, with TRBD2 identical over 9 bases. The CDR3 runs 17 residues. The germline CDR1 and CDR2 sequences are KGHDR and SFDVKD. J gave up 7 bases and V 7 bases, and 16 bases lay outside the gene matches. This CDR3 is CATSGLFSGGRENEQFF. The CDR3 bases are TGTGCCACCAGCGGCTTATTTAGCGGGGGCCGAGAAAATGAGCAGTTCTTC.

CDR3 protein: CAISEDRAEKLFF. The DNA of the CDR3 is TGTGCCATCAGTGAGGACAGGGCCGAAAAACTGTTTTTT. V usage is TRBV10-3 and J usage is TRBJ1-4, with 7 nucleotides matching TRBD1. CDR3 size: 13 residues. The junction had 2 bases not matched to a gene; V was cut back by 2 bases and J by 8 bases. CDR1 is ENHRY and CDR2 is SYGVKD in the germline V gene.

The CDR3 bases are TGCAGTGCCCCCCCTCACAATGAGCAGTTCTTC. Protein product: CSAPPHNEQFF. The rearrangement uses TRBV20-1 and TRBJ2-1; no reliable D call. The CDR3 has 11 amino acids. The ends were cut back, 6 bases at V and 5 bases at J, with 8 bases in the middle. Germline loops: CDR1 DFQATT, CDR2 SNEGSKA (reference sequence).

V gene TRBV5-6 combines with J gene TRBJ2-2, with 8 bases fitting TRBD2. With 7 bases clipped from V and 4 bases from J, the junction kept 9 bases outside the gene matches. Germline CDR1 SGHDT, CDR2 YYEEEE. This CDR3 has 15 amino acids. Written as DNA, the CDR3 is TGTGCCAGCCATTGGGGGCTAGCGGGCACCGGGGAGCTGTTTTTT. It encodes CASHWGLAGTGELFF.

This chain joins TRBV5-1 and TRBJ2-3; tentative D call: TRBD1 (5 bases). V lost 0 bases and J lost 2, with 13 bases in between. The CDR3 is made up of 16 amino acids. The germline gives CDR1 SGHRS, CDR2 YFSETQ. Here the CDR3 reads CASSLGQGGVTDTQYF. CDR3 bases: TGCGCCAGCAGCTTGGGGCAGGGCGGCGTCACAGATACGCAGTATTTT.

This sequence joins TRBV3-1 (or the pseudogene TRBV3-2) and TRBJ2-3, with TRBD2 matching 8 bases. Germline assignment: CDR1 LGHDT and CDR2 YNNKEL (reference sequence). This CDR3 has 15 residues. The trim removed 3 bases at V and 4 bases at J, leaving 6 bases unmatched. CDR3 in amino acids: CASSQSRGGADTQYF. For the CDR3, the DNA is TGTGCCAGCAGCCAGTCCCGGGGGGGCGCAGATACGCAGTATTTT.

This clone appeared a single time. This rearrangement joins TRBV3-1 (or the pseudogene TRBV3-2) to TRBJ2-7; the D gene is possibly TRBD1 (5 bases). This CDR3 has 13 amino acids. The germline V gene encodes CDR1 LGHDT and CDR2 YNNKEL (reference sequence). Trimming shortened V by 4 bases and J by 3 bases, and 10 bases separated the two germline ends. The CDR3 DNA is TGTGCCAGCAGCCCCGGCAGGGTCTACGAGCAGTACTTC. Protein sequence: CASSPGRVYEQYF.

The CDR3 loop reads CASSQGETGSYEQYF. In DNA form, the CDR3 reads TGTGCCAGCAGCCAAGGTGAAACGGGTTCTTACGAGCAGTACTTC. The chain is built from TRBV4-2 and TRBJ2-7; no clear D. The V end was cut by 1 base, the J end by 4 bases, with 14 bases between. The CDR3 contains 15 residues. Germline CDR1 and CDR2: LGHNA and YNFKEQ.

The chain couples TRBV6-5 to TRBJ1-1; D call uncertain. The CDR3 runs to 13 residues. Germline lookup yields CDR1 MNHEY and CDR2 SVGAGI. The V end was cut by 6 bases, the J end by 5 bases, with 13 bases between. CDR3 sequence (DNA): TGTGCCAGCAGCCTGAAGCTAATGACTGAAGCTTTCTTT. Encoded protein: CASSLKLMTEAFF.

V and J are TRBV6-5 and TRBJ2-7; 12 nucleotides line up with TRBD2. Losses at the gene ends were 4 bases for V and 7 bases for J; bases not matched to a gene: 5. Germline assignment: CDR1 MNHEY and CDR2 SVGAGI. The CDR3 covers 14 residues. Here the CDR3 DNA reads TGTGCCAGCAGTTCACTAGCGGGGGGCGGGGAGCAGTACTTC. Its protein is CASSSLAGGGEQYF.

The CDR3 sequence is CAISARGSAYEQYF. CDR3 DNA: TGTGCCATCAGTGCTCGAGGTTCCGCCTACGAGCAGTACTTC. The chain is built from TRBV10-3 and TRBJ2-7; no firm D call. Per germline, CDR1 ENHRY and CDR2 SYGVKD. This CDR3 has 14 residues. Trimming removed 4 bases at V and 2 bases at J, with 12 bases between.

The chain joins TRBV9 to TRBJ2-3; 11 nucleotides match TRBD2. V was clipped by 0 bases and J by 5 bases; unmatched bases: 11. Germline V CDR1 and CDR2: SGDLS, YYNGEE. The CDR3 covers 18 residues. This CDR3 reads CASSVEGSGGDPEDTQYF. The CDR3 nucleotides read TGTGCCAGCAGCGTAGAAGGTAGCGGGGGGGATCCCGAAGATACGCAGTATTTT.

This clone was found a few times. The chain carries TRBV19 and TRBJ1-4; 11 bases fit TRBD1. From germline, CDR1 is LNHDA and CDR2 SQIVND (reference sequence). The CDR3 extends over 13 amino acids. V was pared by 3 bases and J by 11 bases, with 2 bases of the junction left unmatched. DNA for the CDR3: TGTGCCAGTAGTATTGGACAGGGGGCGAAACTGTTTTTT. Amino acids: CASSIGQGAKLFF.

The V call is TRBV2, the J call TRBJ2-7; D is perhaps TRBD2 (6 bases). Trimming shortened V by 2 bases and J by 5 bases, and 10 bases separated the two germline ends. Germline CDR1 SNHLY, CDR2 FYNNEI. This CDR3 comprises 13 residues. CDR3 nucleotide sequence: TGTGCCAGCAGTGAAAGGAGGGCTAACGAGCAGTACTTC. Translating gives CASSERRANEQYF.

This chain joins TRBV11-2 and TRBJ1-1; D unresolved. Germline lookup yields CDR1 SGHAT and CDR2 FQNNGV. This CDR3 is 14 amino acids long. V was pared by 2 bases and J by 3 bases, with 10 bases between. The CDR3: CASSLKWEDTEAFF. CDR3 DNA sequence: TGTGCCAGCAGCTTAAAATGGGAGGACACTGAAGCTTTCTTT.

This clone appeared a single time. This chain joins TRBV7-6 and TRBJ2-6; no firm D call. Trimming left V 5 bases short and J 1 base short, with 9 bases between. Per the germline V gene, CDR1 is SGHVS and CDR2 is FNYEAQ. This CDR3 comprises 15 residues. The CDR3 region has the DNA TGTGCCAGCAGCCCTACCATTTCTGGGGCCAACGTCCTGACTTTC. Translating it yields CASSPTISGANVLTF.

The CDR3 coding sequence is TGTGCCAGCAGTACGGAAGACACCCCACACATTCAGTACTTC. Translating it yields CASSTEDTPHIQYF. The genes are TRBV6-5 and TRBJ2-4, with D hard to call. V was clipped by 5 bases and J by 8 bases, with 16 bases between them. Germline values: CDR1 MNHEY, CDR2 SVGAGI. CDR3 length equals 14 residues.

V and J are TRBV29-1 and TRBJ2-7; TRBD2 matches at 7 bases. Trimming cost V 6 bases and J 0 bases; bases outside gene matches: 5. CDR3 length: 13 residues. CDR1 is SQVTM, CDR2 ANQGSEA, per germline. CDR3 nucleotides: TGCAGCGTGGGGAGGGCGAGCTCCTACGAGCAGTACTTC. Translating it yields CSVGRASSYEQYF.

The chain has TRBV13 and TRBJ1-1, with 7 bases fitting TRBD1. CDR3 length: 16 amino acids. The V and J ends lost 2 bases and 2 bases, in that order; junction bases with no gene match: 8. Germline CDR1 PRHDT, CDR2 FYEKMQ (reference sequence). DNA of the CDR3: TGTGCCAGCAGCTTATCACCTGGGACAGCAAACACTGAAGCTTTCTTT. It is translated as CASSLSPGTANTEAFF. Supplemented by reference TRBV13 and TRBJ1-1, the full variable domain reads AAGVIQSPRHLIKEKRETATLKCYPIPRHDTVYWYQQGPGQDPQFLISFYEKMQSDKGSIPDRFSAQQFSDYHSELNMSSLELGDSALYFCASSLSPGTANTEAFFGQGTRLTVV.

V gene TRBV19 combines with J gene TRBJ2-3, with a tentative D call TRBD1 (7 bases). This CDR3 spans 13 amino acids. CDR1 is LNHDA and CDR2 is SQIVND in the germline V gene (reference sequence). The ends were cut back, 7 bases at V and 3 bases at J, with 11 bases in the middle. The CDR3 here is CASTSGGTDTQYF. For the CDR3, the DNA is TGTGCCAGTACATCAGGGGGGACAGATACGCAGTATTTT.

The chain is built from TRBV9 and TRBJ1-6, with D maybe TRBD1 (5 bases). The CDR3 length is 13 residues. Germline CDR1 reads SGDLS; CDR2 reads YYNGEE. Trimming cost V 4 bases and J 7 bases, with 9 bases left between them. The CDR3 loop is CASSPGDNSPLHF. In DNA, the CDR3 is TGTGCCAGCAGCCCGGGGGACAATTCACCCCTCCACTTT.